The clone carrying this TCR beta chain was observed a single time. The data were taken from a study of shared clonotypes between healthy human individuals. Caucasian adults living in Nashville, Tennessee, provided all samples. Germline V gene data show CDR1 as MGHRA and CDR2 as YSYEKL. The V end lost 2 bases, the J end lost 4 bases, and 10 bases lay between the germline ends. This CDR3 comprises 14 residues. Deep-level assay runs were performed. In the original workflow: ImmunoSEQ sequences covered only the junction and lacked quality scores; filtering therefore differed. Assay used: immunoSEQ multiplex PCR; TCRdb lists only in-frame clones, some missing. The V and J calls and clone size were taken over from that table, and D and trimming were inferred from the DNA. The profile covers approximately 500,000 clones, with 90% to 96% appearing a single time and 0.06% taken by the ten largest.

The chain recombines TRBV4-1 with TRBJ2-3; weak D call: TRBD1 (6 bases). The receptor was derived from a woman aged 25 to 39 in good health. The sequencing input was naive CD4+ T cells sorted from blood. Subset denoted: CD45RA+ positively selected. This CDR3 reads CASSQTGNSDTQYF. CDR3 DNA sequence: TGCGCCAGCAGCCAAACAGGGAATTCAGATACGCAGTATTTT.